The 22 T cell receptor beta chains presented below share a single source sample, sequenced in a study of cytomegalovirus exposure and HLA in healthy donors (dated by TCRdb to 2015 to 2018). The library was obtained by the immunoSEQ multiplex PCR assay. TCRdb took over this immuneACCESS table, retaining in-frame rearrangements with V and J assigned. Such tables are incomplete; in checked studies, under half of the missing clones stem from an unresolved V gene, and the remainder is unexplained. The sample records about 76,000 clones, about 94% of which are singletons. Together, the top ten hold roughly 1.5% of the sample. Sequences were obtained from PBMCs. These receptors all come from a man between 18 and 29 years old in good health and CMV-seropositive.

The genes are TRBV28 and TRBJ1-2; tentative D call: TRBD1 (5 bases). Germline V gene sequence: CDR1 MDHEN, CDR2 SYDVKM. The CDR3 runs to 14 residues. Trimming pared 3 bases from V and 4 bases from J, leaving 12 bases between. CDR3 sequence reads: CASSLGQGGYGYTF. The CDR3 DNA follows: TGTGCCAGCAGTTTGGGGCAGGGCGGCTATGGCTACACCTTC.

The CDR3 is CASSWGGTGRNEQYF. As DNA, the CDR3 is TGTGCCAGCAGTTGGGGCGGGACAGGGAGGAACGAGCAGTACTTC. The rearrangement uses TRBV6-6 and TRBJ2-7, with 9 bases lining up with TRBD1. J was trimmed by 5 bases and V by 4 bases; bases with no gene match: 9. CDR1 and CDR2 (germline): MNHNY, SVGAGI (reference sequence). The CDR3 length is 15 residues.

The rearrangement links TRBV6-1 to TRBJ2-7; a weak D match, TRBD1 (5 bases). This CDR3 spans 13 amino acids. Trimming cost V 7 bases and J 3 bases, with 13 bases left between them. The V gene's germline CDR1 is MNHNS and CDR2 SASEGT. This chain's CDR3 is CASNSDTNYEQYF. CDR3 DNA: TGTGCCAGCAACTCGGACACGAACTACGAGCAGTACTTC.

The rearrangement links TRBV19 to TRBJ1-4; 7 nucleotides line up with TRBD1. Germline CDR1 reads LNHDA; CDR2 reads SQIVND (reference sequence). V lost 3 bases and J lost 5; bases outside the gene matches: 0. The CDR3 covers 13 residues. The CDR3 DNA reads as TGTGCCAGTAGTATGGGACAGAATGAAAAACTGTTTTTT. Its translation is CASSMGQNEKLFF.

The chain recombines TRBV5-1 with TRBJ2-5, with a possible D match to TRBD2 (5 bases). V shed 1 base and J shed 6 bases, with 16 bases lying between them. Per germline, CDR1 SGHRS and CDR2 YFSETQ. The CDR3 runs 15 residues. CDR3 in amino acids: CASSLYRGAPKTQYF. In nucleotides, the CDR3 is TGCGCCAGCAGCTTGTATCGGGGTGCCCCCAAGACCCAGTACTTC.

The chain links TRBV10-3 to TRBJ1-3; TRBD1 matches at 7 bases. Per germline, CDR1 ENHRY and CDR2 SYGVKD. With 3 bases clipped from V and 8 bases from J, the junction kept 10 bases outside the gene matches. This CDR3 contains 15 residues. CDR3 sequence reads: CAISDEDSQGDTIYF. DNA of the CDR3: TGTGCCATCAGTGACGAGGACAGCCAGGGGGACACCATATATTTT.

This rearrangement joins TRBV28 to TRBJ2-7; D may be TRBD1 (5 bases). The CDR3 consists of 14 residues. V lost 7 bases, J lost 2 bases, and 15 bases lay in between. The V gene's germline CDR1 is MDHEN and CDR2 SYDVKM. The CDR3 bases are TGTGCCAGCAACCCCGCCAGGGCCACCTACGAGCAGTACTTC. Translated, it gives CASNPARATYEQYF.

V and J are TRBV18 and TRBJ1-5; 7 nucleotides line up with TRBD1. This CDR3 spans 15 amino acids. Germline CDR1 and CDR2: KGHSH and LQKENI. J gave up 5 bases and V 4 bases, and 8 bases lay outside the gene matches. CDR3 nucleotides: TGTGCCAGCTCACGTTCCGGGACAGACTATCAGCCCCAGCATTTT. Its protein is CASSRSGTDYQPQHF.

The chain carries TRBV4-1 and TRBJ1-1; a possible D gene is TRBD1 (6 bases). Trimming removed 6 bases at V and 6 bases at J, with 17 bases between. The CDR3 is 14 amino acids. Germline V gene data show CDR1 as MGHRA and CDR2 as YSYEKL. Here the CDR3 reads CASSPRGLESEAFF. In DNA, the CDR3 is TGCGCCAGCAGTCCCAGGGGCCTTGAATCTGAAGCTTTCTTT.

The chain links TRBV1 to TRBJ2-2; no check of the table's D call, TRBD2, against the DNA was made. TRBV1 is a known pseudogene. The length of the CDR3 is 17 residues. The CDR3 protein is CTSSQETERSFTGELFF. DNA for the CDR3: TGCACCAGCAGCCAAGAAACGGAGCGGAGTTTCACCGGGGAGCTGTTTTTT.

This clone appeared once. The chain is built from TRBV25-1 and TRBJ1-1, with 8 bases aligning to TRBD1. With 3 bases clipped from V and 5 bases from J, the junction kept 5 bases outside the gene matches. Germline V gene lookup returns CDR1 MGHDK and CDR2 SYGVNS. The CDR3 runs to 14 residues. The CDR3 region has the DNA TGTGCCAGCAGTGAGGGACAGGTTCTTACTGAAGCTTTCTTT. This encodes CASSEGQVLTEAFF.

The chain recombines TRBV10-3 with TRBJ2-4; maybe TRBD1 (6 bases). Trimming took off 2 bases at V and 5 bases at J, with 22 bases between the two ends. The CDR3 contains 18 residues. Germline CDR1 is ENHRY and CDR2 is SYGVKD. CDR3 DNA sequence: TGTGCCATCAGTGAGGACAGGTCACGTGAGGGACGAGAAAACATTCAGTACTTC. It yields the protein CAISEDRSREGRENIQYF.

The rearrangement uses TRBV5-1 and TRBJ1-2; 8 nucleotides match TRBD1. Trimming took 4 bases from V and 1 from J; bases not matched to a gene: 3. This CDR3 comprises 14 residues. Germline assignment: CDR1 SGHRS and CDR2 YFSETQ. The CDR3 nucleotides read TGCGCCAGCAGCGGAGGACAGGGTAACTATGGCTACACCTTC. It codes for CASSGGQGNYGYTF.

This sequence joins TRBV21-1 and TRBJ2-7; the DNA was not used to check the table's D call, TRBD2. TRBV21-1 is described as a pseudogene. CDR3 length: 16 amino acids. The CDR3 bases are TGTGCCAGCAGCCAGGGACTAGCGGGAGGGCCACTCGAGCAGTACTTC. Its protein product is CASSQGLAGGPLEQYF.

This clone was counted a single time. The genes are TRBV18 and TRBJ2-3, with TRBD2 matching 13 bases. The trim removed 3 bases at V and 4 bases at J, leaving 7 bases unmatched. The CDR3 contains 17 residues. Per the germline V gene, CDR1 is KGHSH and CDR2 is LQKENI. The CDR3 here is CASSPITSGRAPDTQYF. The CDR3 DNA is TGTGCCAGCTCACCTATAACTAGCGGGAGGGCACCAGATACGCAGTATTTT. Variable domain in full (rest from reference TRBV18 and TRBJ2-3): NAGVMQNPRHLVRRRGQEARLRCSPMKGHSHVYWYRQLPEEGLKFMVYLQKENIIDESGMPKERFSAEFPKEGPSILRIQQVVRGDSAAYFCASSPITSGRAPDTQYFGPGTRLTVL.

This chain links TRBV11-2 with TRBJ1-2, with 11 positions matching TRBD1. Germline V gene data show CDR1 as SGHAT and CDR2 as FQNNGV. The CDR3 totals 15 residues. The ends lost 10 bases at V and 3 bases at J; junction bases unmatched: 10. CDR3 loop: CATGQGALSYYGYTF. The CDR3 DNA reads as TGTGCCACCGGACAGGGGGCCTTATCCTACTATGGCTACACCTTC.

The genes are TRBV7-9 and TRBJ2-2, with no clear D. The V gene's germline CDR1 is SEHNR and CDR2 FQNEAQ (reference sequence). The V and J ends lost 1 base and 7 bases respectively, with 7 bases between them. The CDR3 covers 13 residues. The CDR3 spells CASSLVADGELFF. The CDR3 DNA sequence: TGTGCCAGCAGCTTAGTTGCGGACGGGGAGCTGTTTTTT.

As DNA, the CDR3 is TGTGCCAGCAGCCAAGAAACCGGGACTAGCGGCACAGATACGCAGTATTTT. Translating gives CASSQETGTSGTDTQYF. The genes are TRBV4-2 and TRBJ2-3, with 10 bases aligning to TRBD2. CDR3 length: 17 residues. Germline V gives CDR1 LGHNA, CDR2 YNFKEQ. Unmatched junction bases numbered 4, after V lost 0 bases and J lost 1 base.

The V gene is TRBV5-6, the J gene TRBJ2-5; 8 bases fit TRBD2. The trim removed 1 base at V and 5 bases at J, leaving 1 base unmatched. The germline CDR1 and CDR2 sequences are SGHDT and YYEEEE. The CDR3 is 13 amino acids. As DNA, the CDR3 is TGTGCCAGCAGCTTGCCGGGAGGGGAGACCCAGTACTTC. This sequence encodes CASSLPGGETQYF.

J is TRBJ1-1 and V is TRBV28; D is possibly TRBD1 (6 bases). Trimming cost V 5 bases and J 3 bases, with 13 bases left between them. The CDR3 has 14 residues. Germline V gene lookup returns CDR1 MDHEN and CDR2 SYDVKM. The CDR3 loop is CASSAPDRHTEAFF. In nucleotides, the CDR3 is TGTGCCAGCAGTGCCCCCGACAGGCACACTGAAGCTTTCTTT. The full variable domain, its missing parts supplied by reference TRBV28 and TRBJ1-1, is DVKVTQSSRYLVKRTGEKVFLECVQDMDHENMFWYRQDPGLGLRLIYFSYDVKMKEKGDIPEGYSVSREKKERFSLILESASTNQTSMYLCASSAPDRHTEAFFGQGTRLTVV.

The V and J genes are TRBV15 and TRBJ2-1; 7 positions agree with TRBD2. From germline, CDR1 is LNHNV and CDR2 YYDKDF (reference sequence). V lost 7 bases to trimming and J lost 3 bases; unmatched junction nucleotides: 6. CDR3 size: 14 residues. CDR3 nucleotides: TGTGCCACCACGAGCGGGATAATCTACAATGAGCAGTTCTTC. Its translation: CATTSGIIYNEQFF.

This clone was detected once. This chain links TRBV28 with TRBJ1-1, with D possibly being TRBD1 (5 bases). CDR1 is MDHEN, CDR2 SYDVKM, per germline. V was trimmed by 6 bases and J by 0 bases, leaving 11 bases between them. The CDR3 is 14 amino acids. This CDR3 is CASSRTRLNTEAFF. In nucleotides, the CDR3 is TGTGCCAGCAGCCGGACACGGCTGAACACTGAAGCTTTCTTT.